One and the same sample provided the 3 T cell receptor beta chains below, sequenced in a study of OX40 agonist ivuxolimab in advanced cancers. TCRdb keeps only in-frame clones here, not all; method: immunoSEQ multiplex PCR. The sample contains approximately 82,000 clones, approximately 93% of which appear only once. The starting material was CD4+ or CD8+ T cells sorted from blood, obtained in a trial of the OX40 agonist ivuxolimab. Receptors originate from an adult with an advanced solid tumor such as melanoma, head and neck, liver or kidney cancer.

The chain carries TRBV7-9 and TRBJ2-7, with D maybe TRBD1 (5 bases). Germline V CDR1 and CDR2: SEHNR, FQNEAQ (reference sequence). The germline V and J ends were trimmed by 4 bases and 2 bases, with 12 bases remaining between them. The CDR3 contains 14 residues. The CDR3 reads CASSSDMGPYEQYF. The CDR3 bases are TGTGCCAGCAGCTCGGACATGGGCCCCTACGAGCAGTACTTC.

The J gene is TRBJ2-5, the V gene TRBV5-1; 8 nucleotides line up with TRBD2. V lost 4 bases to trimming and J lost 2 bases; unmatched junction nucleotides: 7. Germline values: CDR1 SGHRS, CDR2 YFSETQ. This CDR3 contains 15 residues. This CDR3 reads CASSTGTRVQETQYF. CDR3 nucleotide sequence: TGCGCCAGCAGCACCGGGACTAGAGTTCAAGAGACCCAGTACTTC. The full variable domain, with the rest looked up from reference TRBV5-1 and TRBJ2-5, is KAGVTQTPRYLIKTRGQQVTLSCSPISGHRSVSWYQQTPGQGLQFLFEYFSETQRNKGNFPGRFSGRQFSNSRSEMNVSTLELGDSALYLCASSTGTRVQETQYFGPGTRLLVL.

The V and J genes are TRBV15 and TRBJ2-7, with 9 bases that match TRBD1. J gave up 5 bases and V 3 bases, and 5 bases lay outside the gene matches. Looked up from germline, CDR1 is LNHNV and CDR2 is YYDKDF (reference sequence). This CDR3 is 14 amino acids long. The CDR3 nucleotides read TGTGCCACCAGCAGGGGACAGGGTTGGGACGAGCAGTACTTC. Its translation: CATSRGQGWDEQYF.